The text below deals with one TCR beta chain. No antigen is known for it. CDR3 size: 15 residues. CDR1 is MNHEY and CDR2 is SMNVEV in the germline V gene (reference sequence). V was clipped by 6 bases and J by 5 bases; unmatched bases: 6. The sample originates from a study of T cell responses to AZD1222 COVID-19 vaccine. Across the study: Analyses pooled second doses at about 4 or about 12 weeks.

Profiled with immunoSEQ multiplex PCR; TCRdb holds only in-frame clones, not every one. The sample carries over 90,000 clones, 91% recorded once. Whole-study results and caveats: Only after the peak T cell response were repertoires sampled. Rises in breadth and depth of Spike-specific TCRs came after two AZD1222 doses. At 160-218 and 743-854, vaccine-associated CD4 TCRs were dominant, and they spanned spike.

This clonotype was sampled from an adult in good health. This specimen was peripheral blood, taken on day 0 of AZD1222 vaccination. V gene TRBV27 combines with J gene TRBJ2-1; TRBD1 matches 11 bases. CDR3 in DNA: TGTGCCAGCAGCAAAGGGACAGGGGGTGACAATGAGCAGTTCTTC. It translates to CASSKGTGGDNEQFF.